The 21 T cell receptor beta chains in this list originate from one sample, sequenced in a study of regulatory T cells in long-lasting Graves disease. As to time point: newly diagnosed GD, antithyroid drugs for less than 3 months. RNA isolated from PBMCs was used to make the TCR library. TCR beta libraries were built with iRepertoire HTBI primers and Arm-PCR of CDR3 regions. A single record per CDR3 protein comes from TCRdb applying MiXCR to the multiplex PCR reads. Among about 320,000 distinct CDR3 sequences listed, approximately 20% were seen once. Sequencing used peripheral blood mononuclear cells (PBMCs), obtained at new diagnosis, from a patient treated with antithyroid drugs. Receptors originate from a female donor with Graves disease.

V is TRBV3-1 and J is TRBJ2-1; the match to TRBD2 covers 16 bases. From germline, CDR1 is LGHDT and CDR2 YNNKEL (reference sequence). The CDR3 is 18 residues long. V gave up 3 bases and J gave up 7 bases; unmatched junction bases: 9. CDR3 DNA sequence: TGTGCCAGCAGCCACGGGACTAGCGGGAGGGCCGGGAGAAATGAGCAGTTCTTC. Amino acid sequence: CASSHGTSGRAGRNEQFF.

This chain links TRBV2 with TRBJ2-7, with TRBD2 matching over 8 bases. Germline V gene lookup returns CDR1 SNHLY and CDR2 FYNNEI. The V gene end was trimmed by 4 bases and the J gene end by 2 bases; junction bases not matched to a gene: 7. The CDR3 covers 15 residues. CDR3 nucleotides: TGTGCCAGCAGTGGAGCTAGCGGGCCTGCCTACGAGCAGTACTTC. It translates to CASSGASGPAYEQYF.

This clonotype was seen only a few times. The rearrangement links TRBV18 to TRBJ2-5; D gene uncertain. V gave up 1 base and J gave up 5 bases, with 8 bases separating them. From germline, CDR1 is KGHSH and CDR2 LQKENI. CDR3 length equals 13 residues. The CDR3 DNA reads TGTGCCAGCTCACCACAGGGAACGGAGACCCAGTACTTC. Translation: CASSPQGTETQYF.

This clonotype appeared many times. The V call is TRBV11-1, the J call TRBJ1-1, with D unclear. The V and J ends lost 2 bases and 0 bases respectively, with 7 bases between them. Looked up from germline, CDR1 is SGHAT and CDR2 is FQDESV (reference sequence). This CDR3 is 14 amino acids long. CDR3 nucleotides: TGTGCCAGCAGCTTAAACGACCTGAACACTGAAGCTTTCTTT. This gives the protein CASSLNDLNTEAFF.

The chain employs TRBV20-1 and TRBJ2-1; TRBD2 agrees at 14 bases. Germline V gene lookup returns CDR1 DFQATT and CDR2 SNEGSKA (reference sequence). The trim removed 3 bases at V and 2 bases at J, leaving 3 bases unmatched. This CDR3 has 16 residues. The CDR3 DNA sequence: TGCAGTGCTAGGGGGACTAGCGGGAGTACCTACAATGAGCAGTTCTTC. Its protein product is CSARGTSGSTYNEQFF.

This clonotype was counted ten times or more. The gene calls are TRBV11-2 and TRBJ2-1, with D perhaps matching TRBD1 (6 bases). Germline V lookup: CDR1 SGHAT, CDR2 FQNNGV. This CDR3 region has 16 residues. V lost 5 bases and J 5 bases, leaving 19 bases between the germline ends. The chain's CDR3 is CASSLSEYRANNEQFF. CDR3 nucleotide sequence: TGTGCCAGCAGCCTCTCGGAGTACAGGGCGAACAATGAGCAGTTCTTC.

This clonotype was seen at least ten times. The chain combines TRBV6-1 with TRBJ2-7; the D is unclear. The CDR3 totals 14 residues. V gave up 5 bases and J gave up 0 bases, with 11 bases separating them. Per the germline V gene, CDR1 is MNHNS and CDR2 is SASEGT. CDR3 residues: CASSPRLISYEQYF. The CDR3 DNA sequence: TGTGCCAGCAGTCCACGACTGATCTCCTACGAGCAGTACTTC.

The rearrangement links TRBV18 to TRBJ1-1; D unclear. The V end lost 3 bases, the J end lost 1 base, and 15 bases lay between the germline ends. This CDR3 spans 16 amino acids. The germline V gene encodes CDR1 KGHSH and CDR2 LQKENI. CDR3 in amino acids: CASSPGRVDGNTEAFF. The CDR3 DNA follows: TGTGCCAGCTCACCCGGTAGGGTTGACGGGAACACTGAAGCTTTCTTT.

The table lists this clonotype with many counts. The chain joins TRBV11-2 to TRBJ2-5; unclear D gene. CDR3 length: 15 residues. CDR1 and CDR2 from the germline V gene are SGHAT and FQNNGV. V was pared by 5 bases and J by 5 bases, with 18 bases between. CDR3 residues: CASSPSWQKRETQYF. In DNA, the CDR3 is TGTGCCAGCAGCCCTTCGTGGCAGAAGAGGGAGACCCAGTACTTC. Full variable domain (missing parts from reference TRBV11-2 and TRBJ2-5): EAGVAQSPRYKIIEKRQSVAFWCNPISGHATLYWYQQILGQGPKLLIQFQNNGVVDDSQLPKDRFSAERLKGVDSTLKIQPAKLEDSAVYLCASSPSWQKRETQYFGPGTRLLVL.

This clonotype was seen many times. The rearrangement joins TRBV30 to TRBJ2-1; 9 positions agree with TRBD2. The germline V gene has CDR1 GTSNPN and CDR2 SVGIG (reference sequence). The CDR3 runs 11 residues. V dropped 2 bases and J dropped 15; count of bases not matched to a gene: 5. CDR3 loop: CAWSNLAGLFF. Here the CDR3 DNA reads TGTGCCTGGAGTAATCTAGCGGGACTGTTCTTC.

This clonotype was recorded many times. The chain is built from TRBV12-3 or TRBV12-4 and TRBJ2-7; 9 bases fit TRBD2. Trimming cost V 3 bases and J 0 bases; bases outside gene matches: 6. CDR3 size: 16 residues. The CDR3 is CASSLGREGLSYEQYF. Here the CDR3 DNA reads TGTGCCAGCAGTTTGGGGCGGGAGGGCCTCTCCTACGAGCAGTACTTC.

This clonotype occurred once. This chain uses TRBV12-3 or TRBV12-4 with TRBJ2-1; no clear D. The CDR3 loop spans 13 amino acids. Deletions cut 11 bases from V and 5 bases from J, with 16 bases between. CDR3: CAGCRQMDNEQFF. The CDR3 DNA is TGTGCCGGCTGCAGGCAGATGGACAATGAGCAGTTCTTC.

This clonotype has a handful of counts. The rearrangement uses TRBV29-1 and TRBJ2-4; 9 bases are a match to TRBD1. Germline V lookup: CDR1 SQVTM, CDR2 ANQGSEA. With V trimmed by 6 bases and J by 5 bases, 8 bases remained unmatched. The CDR3 is 14 residues long. The DNA of the CDR3 is TGCAGCGTCCGCGGACAGGGGAGGGAAAACATTCAGTACTTC. Encoded protein: CSVRGQGRENIQYF.

This clonotype was observed many times. J is TRBJ1-5 and V is TRBV6-1; D is possibly TRBD1 (5 bases). The germline gives CDR1 MNHNS, CDR2 SASEGT. The length of the CDR3 is 13 residues. V lost 6 bases and J lost 6, with 12 bases in between. CDR3: CASRSGFSQPQHF. The CDR3 nucleotides are TGTGCCAGCAGGTCAGGGTTTAGTCAGCCCCAGCATTTT.

To note about this clonotype: This may arise from a read error, as a much more abundant clone is one base away. The chain employs TRBV6-9 and TRBJ2-5; 9 positions agree with TRBD1. This CDR3 is built from 16 residues. Looked up from germline, CDR1 is MNHGY and CDR2 is SVAAGI. CDR3 DNA: TGTGCCAGCAGTTACCCTCCGACAGGGGGAGAAGAGACCCAGTGCTTC. Protein: CASSYPPTGGEETQCF.

This clonotype was picked up a small number of times. CDR3 nucleotides: TGTGCCAGCAGCTTACATGGGGAAGGGTACGAGCAGTACTTC. It is translated as CASSLHGEGYEQYF. This chain links TRBV28 with TRBJ2-7; no definite D call. Looked up from germline, CDR1 is MDHEN and CDR2 is SYDVKM. The CDR3 consists of 14 residues. V lost 6 bases and J 4 bases, leaving 16 bases between the germline ends.

In this sample, this clonotype turned up many times. The genes are TRBV3-1 and TRBJ2-7, with 15 bases fitting TRBD2. The germline CDR1 and CDR2 sequences are LGHDT and YNNKEL (reference sequence). The V and J ends lost 3 bases and 2 bases, in that order; junction bases with no gene match: 5. The CDR3 loop spans 17 amino acids. CDR3 residues: CASSHGLAGGQAYEQYF. The CDR3 DNA sequence: TGTGCCAGCAGCCACGGACTAGCGGGAGGGCAAGCCTACGAGCAGTACTTC.

This clonotype has a handful of counts. The chain is built from TRBV18 and TRBJ1-3; D is undetermined. Germline CDR1 and CDR2: KGHSH and LQKENI. The V gene lost 5 bases and the J gene lost 0 bases, with 11 bases spanning the gap. CDR3 length: 15 residues. CDR3 DNA: TGTGCCAGCTCAGCGGTCCGGGACTCTGGAAACACCATATATTTT. Its protein product is CASSAVRDSGNTIYF.

There are many counts of this clonotype. CDR3 sequence: CASSSLAGESPDTQYF. CDR3 bases: TGTGCCAGCAGCTCACTAGCGGGAGAATCACCAGATACGCAGTATTTT. The chain uses TRBV28 and TRBJ2-3, with 11 bases fitting TRBD2. This CDR3 has 16 amino acids. The germline V gene encodes CDR1 MDHEN and CDR2 SYDVKM. J was trimmed by 4 bases and V by 6 bases; bases with no gene match: 9.

To note about this clonotype: This is likely an artifact of a read error, given a far larger clone one base away. This chain joins TRBV28 and TRBJ2-1, with 8 nucleotides matching TRBD2. Germline CDR1 and CDR2: MDHEN and SYDVKM. The CDR3 length is 17 residues. CDR3 amino acids: CTSSFRSGTSSYNEQFF. As DNA, the CDR3 is TGTACCAGCAGTTTCCGTAGCGGGACCAGCTCCTACAATGAGCAGTTCTTC.

Many counts were recorded for this clonotype. The gene calls are TRBV11-2 and TRBJ2-7; TRBD2 agrees at 11 bases. The V gene end was trimmed by 1 base and the J gene end by 2 bases; junction bases not matched to a gene: 1. Per the germline V gene, CDR1 is SGHAT and CDR2 is FQNNGV. The CDR3 totals 15 residues. The CDR3 DNA sequence: TGTGCCAGCAGCTTAGCGGGACTAGCGGCCTACGAGCAGTACTTC. Residues: CASSLAGLAAYEQYF. The full variable domain, completed using reference TRBV11-2 and TRBJ2-7, is EAGVAQSPRYKIIEKRQSVAFWCNPISGHATLYWYQQILGQGPKLLIQFQNNGVVDDSQLPKDRFSAERLKGVDSTLKIQPAKLEDSAVYLCASSLAGLAAYEQYFGPGTRLTVT.